This T cell receptor beta chain was sequenced in a study of blood T cell repertoires in COVID-19. Overall study context: Some COVID-19 samples were acute and others convalescent; all came from the United States, Italy and Spain. In each case, the material was cDNA or gDNA derived from T cells, B-cell-depleted T cells, or PBMCs.

This CDR3 is built from 13 residues. Trimming took 3 bases from V and 6 from J, leaving 10 bases between them. Per germline, CDR1 KGHSH and CDR2 LQKENI. The authors' processing: It was from reference gene primer amplification that nucleated cell counts were estimated. TCRdb keeps only in-frame clones here, not all; method: immunoSEQ multiplex PCR. The D gene and trimming were derived from the DNA, and the V and J assignments and clone size from that table. Seen here are some 250,000 clones, over 75% observed once, and the top ten hold roughly 0.8%. This clonotype was obtained from a woman in her thirties with acute or convalescent COVID-19. The chain links TRBV18 to TRBJ2-3; possible D gene TRBD1, 6 bases. Specimen: peripheral blood. The CDR3 sequence is CASSPTRGDTQYF. In nucleotides, the CDR3 is TGTGCCAGCTCACCTACAAGGGGGGATACGCAGTATTTT.